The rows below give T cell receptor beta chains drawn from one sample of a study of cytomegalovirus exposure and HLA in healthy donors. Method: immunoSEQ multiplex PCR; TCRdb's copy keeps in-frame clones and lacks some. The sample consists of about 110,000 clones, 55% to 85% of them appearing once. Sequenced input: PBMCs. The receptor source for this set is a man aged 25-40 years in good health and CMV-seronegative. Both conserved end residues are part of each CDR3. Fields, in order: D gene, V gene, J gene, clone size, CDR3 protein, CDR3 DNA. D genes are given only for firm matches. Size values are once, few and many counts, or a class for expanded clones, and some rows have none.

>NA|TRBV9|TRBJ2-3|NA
CASSPVGGARTQYF
TGTGCCAGCAGCCCCGTAGGGGGAGCGCGGACGCAGTATTTT
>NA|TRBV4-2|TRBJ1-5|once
CASSRGPGFEDQPQHF
TGTGCCAGCAGCCGGGGGCCAGGGTTTGAGGATCAGCCCCAGCATTTT
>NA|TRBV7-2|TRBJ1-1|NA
CASSLRDGRNTEAFF
TGTGCCAGCAGCTTAAGGGACGGGAGGAACACTGAAGCTTTCTTT
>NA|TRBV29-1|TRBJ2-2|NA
CSVAPQGSGELFF
TGCAGCGTCGCCCCACAGGGATCCGGGGAGCTGTTTTTT
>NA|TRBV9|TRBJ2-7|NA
CASSVGGGAYEQYF
TGTGCCAGCAGCGTAGGTGGCGGGGCCTACGAGCAGTACTTC
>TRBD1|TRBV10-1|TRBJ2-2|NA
CASSIPGQGCGGELFF
TGCGCCAGCAGTATACCGGGACAGGGGTGTGGCGGGGAGCTGTTTTTT
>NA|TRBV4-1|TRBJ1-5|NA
CASSQEEGTGTLNSNQPQHF
TGCGCCAGCAGCCAAGAAGAGGGAACCGGGACACTTAATAGCAATCAGCCCCAGCATTTT
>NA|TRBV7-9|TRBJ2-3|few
CASSSEGASLSTDTQYF
TGTGCCAGCAGTTCAGAGGGTGCTAGCCTGAGCACAGATACGCAGTATTTT
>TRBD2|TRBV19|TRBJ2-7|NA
CASSIDASSGGSYEQYF
TGTGCCAGTAGTATTGATGCCTCTAGCGGGGGGTCCTACGAGCAGTACTTC
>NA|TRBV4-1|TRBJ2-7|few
CASSPEWVENRYEQYF
TGCGCCAGCAGCCCAGAGTGGGTGGAGAATCGTTACGAGCAGTACTTC
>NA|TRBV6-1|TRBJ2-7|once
CASSPVEGHYEQYF
TGTGCCAGCAGTCCCGTTGAGGGCCACTACGAGCAGTACTTC
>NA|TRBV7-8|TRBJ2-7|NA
CASSLDRTDEQYF
TGTGCCAGCAGCTTAGACAGGACCGACGAGCAGTACTTC
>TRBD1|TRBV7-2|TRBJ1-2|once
CASSSDRDSPYGYTF
TGTGCCAGCAGCTCGGACCGGGACAGCCCTTATGGCTACACCTTC
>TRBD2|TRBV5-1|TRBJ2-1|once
CASSLTSGSNEQFF
TGCGCCAGCAGCTTAACTAGCGGTAGCAATGAGCAGTTCTTC
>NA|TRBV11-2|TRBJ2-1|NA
CASSPGANYNEQFF
TGTGCCAGCAGCCCTGGGGCGAACTACAATGAGCAGTTCTTC
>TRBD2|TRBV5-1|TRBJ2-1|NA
CASSLGPGGSGGMEQFF
TGCGCCAGCAGCTTGGGCCCCGGGGGTAGCGGGGGTATGGAGCAGTTCTTC
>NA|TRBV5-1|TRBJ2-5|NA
CASSLVTSQGETQYF
TGCGCCAGCAGCTTGGTGACTAGTCAGGGTGAGACCCAGTACTTC
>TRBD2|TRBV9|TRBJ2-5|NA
CASSLGTSGNQKETQYF
TGTGCCAGCAGCCTCGGGACTAGCGGAAATCAGAAAGAGACCCAGTACTTC
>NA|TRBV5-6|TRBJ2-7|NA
CASSPRDSLWVDEQYF
TGTGCCAGCAGCCCGAGGGACTCCCTCTGGGTGGATGAGCAGTACTTC
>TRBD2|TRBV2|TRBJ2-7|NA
CASRPSGVNEQYF
TGTGCCAGCCGGCCTAGCGGAGTCAACGAGCAGTACTTC
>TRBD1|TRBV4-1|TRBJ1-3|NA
CASSQESGGIGNTIYF
TGCGCCAGCAGCCAAGAGTCAGGGGGGATAGGAAACACCATATATTTT
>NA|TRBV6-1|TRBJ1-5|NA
CATLSGLAVDQPQHF
TGTGCCACCTTGAGCGGCCTCGCAGTGGACCAGCCCCAGCATTTT
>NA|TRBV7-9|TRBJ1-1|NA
CASSRGGYLNTEAFF
TGTGCCAGCAGCCGAGGAGGATATCTGAACACTGAAGCTTTCTTT